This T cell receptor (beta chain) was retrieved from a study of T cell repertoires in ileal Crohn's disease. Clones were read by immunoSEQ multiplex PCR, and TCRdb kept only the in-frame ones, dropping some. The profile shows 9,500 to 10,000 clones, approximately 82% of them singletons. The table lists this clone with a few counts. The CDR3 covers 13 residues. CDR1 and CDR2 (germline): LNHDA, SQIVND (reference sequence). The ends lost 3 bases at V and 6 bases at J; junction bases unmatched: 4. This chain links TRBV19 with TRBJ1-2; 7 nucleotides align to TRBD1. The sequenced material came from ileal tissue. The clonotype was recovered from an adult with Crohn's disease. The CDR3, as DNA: TGTGCCAGTAGTATCGGGCAGGGGGATGGCTACACCTTC. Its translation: CASSIGQGDGYTF.